This T cell receptor (beta chain) comes out of a study of Graves' ophthalmopathy and Graves' hyperthyroidism. This CDR3 spans 11 amino acids. Looked up from germline, CDR1 is SGHTA and CDR2 is FQGNSA. V dropped 8 bases and J dropped 13 bases, with 17 bases sitting between them. The table lists this clonotype with a count of one. What it recognizes is unknown. Other autoimmune diseases, uncontrolled infections, pregnancy and lactation each led to patient exclusion. Overall study results and limits: Blood also carried most expanded thyroid clonotypes exceeding 0.001 frequency.

Amplifying from RNA transcripts, the study obtained TCR beta CDR3 regions. Second-round multiplex PCR came after first-round RT-PCR with HTBI primers. TCRdb reanalysed the multiplex PCR reads using MiXCR and keeps one entry per CDR3 protein. The repertoire holds almost 750,000 distinct CDR3 sequences, 35% to 50% seen once, with roughly 46% in the top ten. Sequencing was performed on peripheral blood. The chain recombines TRBV7-2 with TRBJ1-2, with D possibly TRBD1 on 5 matching bases. The sequence was obtained from an adult man with Graves' ophthalmopathy. CDR3 nucleotides: TGTGCCAGCGTCCCCCGGAGGGGAAGCACCTTC. Its translation is CASVPRRGSTF.